These 24 T cell receptor beta chains were sequenced from one sample in a study of tissue T cells after allogeneic stem cell transplantation. Profiling relied on immunoSEQ multiplex PCR, and the TCRdb table lists in-frame clones only, not all of them. Of roughly 50,000 clones in the sample, around 72% are singletons; the top ten hold roughly 0.55%. What was sequenced was sorted cells pooled from one or two spleens. These receptors all come from a pool of C57BL/6 mice in good health.

In regard to this clone: Here the gene names and germline are mouse. The CDR3 end falls 1 residue outside the read, so it is completed with the germline J gene. The chain combines TRBV13-1 with TRBJ1-3; 10 bases are a match to TRBD1. The CDR3 length is 15 residues. CDR1 is NSHNY, CDR2 SYGAGN, per germline. V lost 5 bases and J lost 0; bases outside the gene matches: 2. CDR3 sequence: CASRGQGNSGNTLYF. CDR3 DNA (partial): TGTGCCAGCAGGGGACAGGGGAATTCTGGAAATACGCTCTAT.

Comments on this clone: Germline and genes: mouse. The CDR3 end is not reached by the read, which stops 1 residue before it; the germline J gene fills it in. V and J are TRBV15 and TRBJ1-1; TRBD1 aligns across 9 bases. Germline V gives CDR1 SGHND, CDR2 FRSKSL. The CDR3 extends over 15 amino acids. The V gene end was trimmed by 1 base and the J gene end by 0 bases; junction bases not matched to a gene: 0. The sequenced part of the CDR3 DNA is TGTGCCAGCAGTTTAGGGACAGGGGCAAACACAGAAGTCTTC. Translating it yields CASSLGTGANTEVF. The whole CDR3 sequence is CASSLGTGANTEVFF.

In this sample, this clone turned up a few times. Gene and germline names: mouse. The covered CDR3 bases are TGTGCCAGCAGCCAAGACCCAAACCAGGCTCCGCTT. Its translation is CASSQDPNQAPL. The CDR3 reads in full as CASSQDPNQAPLF. V and J are TRBV2 and TRBJ1-5; D remains ambiguous. With the read ending 1 residue before the CDR3 end, the germline J gene is used to fill in that end. Germline values: CDR1 LGHNA, CDR2 YSYQKL. The CDR3 has 13 amino acids. The V and J ends lost 0 bases and 4 bases respectively, with 4 bases between them. Full variable domain (outside the CDR3, taken from reference TRBV2 and TRBJ1-5): DPKIIQKPKYLVAVTGSEKILICEQYLGHNAMYWYRQSAKKPLEFMFSYSYQKLMDNQTASSRFQPQSSKKNHLDLQITALKPDDSATYFCASSQDPNQAPLFGEGTRLSVL.

Details on this clone: The genes are named according to mouse. The read ends 1 residue early relative to the CDR3; the germline J gene fills the gap. The V and J genes are TRBV16 and TRBJ1-3; D is possibly TRBD1 (5 bases). The CDR3 spans 14 residues. V shed 5 bases and J shed 0 bases, with 8 bases lying between them. Germline lookup yields CDR1 SGHSA and CDR2 FRNQAP. The part of the CDR3 DNA that was read is TGTGCAAGCAGCCGACAGAATTCTGGAAATACGCTCTAT. Translating gives CASSRQNSGNTLY. The CDR3, in full, reads CASSRQNSGNTLYF. The variable domain in full, completed from reference TRBV16 and TRBJ1-3, reads NAGVIQTPRHKVTGKGQEATLWCEPISGHSAVFWYRQTIVQGLEFLTYFRNQAPIDDSGMPKERFSAQMPNQSHSTLKIQSTQPQDSAVYLCASSRQNSGNTLYFGEGSRLIVV.

Notes on this clone: Genes and germline come from the mouse. Sequencing ends 1 residue short of the CDR3 end; the germline J gene provides the rest. The genes are TRBV23 and TRBJ1-4; the tabulated D call, TRBD1, remains unverified against the DNA. Germline values: CDR1 KGHTA, CDR2 FQNQQP. CDR3 size: 14 residues. The CDR3 is CSSSQGDNNERLFF. CDR3 DNA, as far as it was read: TGCTCCAGCAGTCAGGGGGACAACAACGAAAGATTATTT.

This clone was observed a few times. The genes are named according to mouse. The sequenced CDR3 bases are TGTGCCTGGGGACGGGACAGGGACTATGAACAGTAC. It translates to CAWGRDRDYEQY. The entire CDR3 is CAWGRDRDYEQYF. V and J are TRBV31 and TRBJ2-7; 9 bases line up with TRBD1. The CDR3 end falls 1 residue outside the read, so it is completed with the germline J gene. This CDR3 spans 13 amino acids. J was trimmed by 3 bases and V by 5 bases; bases with no gene match: 5. Germline assignment: CDR1 GKSSPN and CDR2 SITVG.

Turning to this clone: The germline and genes are mouse ones. Read coverage stops 1 residue before the CDR3 terminus; the germline J gene supplies the remainder. The gene calls are TRBV13-1 and TRBJ2-7; TRBD2 is a possible D gene (6 bases). CDR1 is NSHNY, CDR2 SYGAGN, per germline. V lost 2 bases, J lost 7 bases, and 10 bases lay in between. This CDR3 region has 12 residues. The CDR3 loop reads CASSELGREQYF. The CDR3 bases that were read are TGTGCCAGCAGTGAGCTGGGGAGGGAACAGTAC.

A word on this clone: Each gene name is a mouse one. The CDR3 goes on 1 residue after the read ends, and that part is filled in from the germline J gene. This chain connects TRBV4 to TRBJ2-7; D is tentatively TRBD1 or TRBD2 (6 bases each). Germline CDR1 LGHDT, CDR2 YNNKQL (reference sequence). The CDR3 contains 14 residues. Deletions cut 3 bases from V and 0 bases from J, with 9 bases between. The DNA read from the CDR3 is TGTGCCAGCAGCTACGAGGGGGGCTCCTATGAACAGTAC. Translating gives CASSYEGGSYEQY. The whole CDR3 sequence reads CASSYEGGSYEQYF.

Worth noting for this clone: Gene names follow the mouse nomenclature. The read stops 1 residue short of the end of the CDR3; the missing end is completed from the germline J gene. The chain carries TRBV13-1 and TRBJ2-7; 7 bases map to TRBD1. V gave up 5 bases and J gave up 0 bases; unmatched junction bases: 5. The CDR3 runs to 14 residues. The germline CDR1 and CDR2 sequences are NSHNY and SYGAGN. CDR3 DNA (partial): TGTGCCAGCAGCCCCGGGACAGCCTCCTATGAACAGTAC. Its translation is CASSPGTASYEQY. The whole CDR3 region reads CASSPGTASYEQYF.

With respect to this clone: Gene names are mouse gene names. CDR3 DNA, as far as it was read: TGTGCCAGCAGCCAACCGGGACAAAGATATGAACAGTAC. It translates to CASSQPGQRYEQY. The complete CDR3 reads CASSQPGQRYEQYF. The chain employs TRBV2 and TRBJ2-7; TRBD1 is a possible D gene (6 bases). From the germline J gene comes the end of the CDR3, since the read stops 1 residue before it. V gave up 2 bases and J gave up 4 bases, with 12 bases separating them. The CDR3 runs 14 residues. Germline V lookup: CDR1 LGHNA, CDR2 YSYQKL.

Regarding this clone: Gene labels here are mouse ones. CDR3 bases read: TGTGCCTGGAGTCGGGACAGGGGGGACCAGGCTCCGCTT. Translating it yields CAWSRDRGDQAPL. The CDR3 reads in full as CAWSRDRGDQAPLF. V is TRBV31 and J is TRBJ1-5, with 11 bases identical to TRBD1. The read ends 1 residue early relative to the CDR3; the germline J gene fills the gap. Unmatched junction bases numbered 1, after V lost 1 base and J lost 5 bases. The CDR3 spans 14 residues. The germline gives CDR1 GKSSPN, CDR2 SITVG.

As for this clone: Each gene name is a mouse one. The sequenced fragment ends 1 residue before the CDR3 boundary, so the rest is inferred from the germline J gene. J is TRBJ2-1 and V is TRBV26; 8 bases are shared with TRBD1. V trimming: 6 bases; J trimming: 3 bases; junction bases outside the gene matches: 4. This CDR3 has 14 amino acids. The germline gives CDR1 KGHPV, CDR2 FQNQEV (reference sequence). The CDR3 bases that were read are TGTGCCAGCAGCTCCGGGACAGGCTATGCTGAGCAGTTC. It codes for CASSSGTGYAEQF. The whole CDR3 protein reads CASSSGTGYAEQFF.

For this clone: Mouse germline and gene names are used. The read stops 1 residue short of the end of the CDR3; the missing end is completed from the germline J gene. The gene calls are TRBV5 and TRBJ2-1, with no clear D. The CDR3 runs to 15 residues. V dropped 0 bases and J dropped 1 base, with 7 bases sitting between them. Germline V gene sequence: CDR1 LGHNA, CDR2 YNLKQL (reference sequence). CDR3 DNA, as far as it was read: TGTGCCAGCAGCCAAGATAGCAGAAACTATGCTGAGCAGTTC. Its translation is CASSQDSRNYAEQF. The entire CDR3 protein reads CASSQDSRNYAEQFF.

About this clone itself: Germline and genes here are mouse. CDR3 sequence: CASSPTGGHYEQYF. The sequenced CDR3 bases are TGTGCCAGCTCTCCGACTGGGGGGCACTATGAACAGTAC. The V and J genes are TRBV12-2 and TRBJ2-7; 10 bases are a match to TRBD2. The sequence runs out 1 residue before the end of the CDR3; the remainder is reconstructed from the germline J gene. CDR1 and CDR2 from the germline V gene are SGHLS and HYDKME. The V gene end was trimmed by 2 bases and the J gene end by 3 bases; junction bases not matched to a gene: 3. This CDR3 comprises 14 residues.

Worth noting for this clone: Any gene name here is a mouse gene name. Read coverage stops 1 residue before the CDR3 terminus; the germline J gene supplies the remainder. The J gene is TRBJ2-2, the V gene TRBV26, with D tentatively TRBD1 (5 bases). There are 15 residues in the CDR3. Germline CDR1 KGHPV, CDR2 FQNQEV (reference sequence). V was pared by 3 bases and J by 0 bases, with 8 bases between. The covered CDR3 bases are TGTGCCAGCAGTCTTTGGACATCAAACACCGGGCAGCTCTAC. Amino acid sequence: CASSLWTSNTGQLY. The whole CDR3 sequence is CASSLWTSNTGQLYF.

To note about this clone: Gene names are mouse gene names. The read comes to an end 1 residue before the CDR3 does, leaving the germline J gene to fill in the end. The chain employs TRBV20 and TRBJ2-4; unclear D gene. The V end lost 4 bases, the J end lost 0 bases, and 5 bases lay between the germline ends. Germline V lookup: CDR1 GFQATS, CDR2 STVNSAI. This CDR3 has 12 amino acids. This CDR3 reads CGAIHSQNTLYF. The CDR3 DNA, read in part, is TGTGGTGCTATACATAGTCAAAACACCTTGTAC.

On this clone itself: Genes and germline are mouse. The sequence runs out 1 residue before the end of the CDR3; the remainder is reconstructed from the germline J gene. The rearrangement links TRBV13-3 to TRBJ2-2; 8 bases align to TRBD1. The CDR3 sequence is 16 residues long. The V gene's germline CDR1 is NNHDY and CDR2 SYVADS. V trimming: 0 bases; J trimming: 0 bases; junction bases outside the gene matches: 1. The sequenced part of the CDR3 DNA is TGTGCCAGCAGTGATGCGACAGGGGCAAACACCGGGCAGCTCTAC. As protein: CASSDATGANTGQLY. The whole CDR3 sequence reads CASSDATGANTGQLYF.

This clone showed up just once. Germline and genes here are mouse. The read terminates 1 residue before the CDR3 end, so the remaining end is supplied by the germline J gene. The chain combines TRBV1 with TRBJ1-6; a possible D gene is TRBD1 (5 bases). TRBJ1-6 qualifies as an ORF whose function is uncertain. This CDR3 has 15 amino acids. The V gene lost 2 bases and the J gene lost 0 bases, with 5 bases spanning the gap. CDR1 is NSQYPW, CDR2 LRSPGD, per germline (reference sequence). CDR3 sequence reads: CTCSAQGSYNSPLYF. The sequenced CDR3 bases are TGCACCTGCAGTGCACAGGGTTCCTATAATTCGCCCCTCTAC.

This clone came up a few times. Gene and germline names: mouse. The CDR3 end is not reached by the read, which stops 1 residue before it; the germline J gene fills it in. This chain links TRBV14 with TRBJ2-2; no definite D call. Trimming took 5 bases from V and 0 from J, leaving 2 bases between them. Germline V lookup: CDR1 SGHDT, CDR2 FRDEAV. This CDR3 spans 12 amino acids. The CDR3 loop is CASSTNTGQLYF. The sequenced part of the CDR3 DNA is TGTGCCAGCAGCACAAACACCGGGCAGCTCTAC.

Regarding this clone: Genes and germline come from the mouse. The DNA ends 1 residue before the CDR3 does, and the rest of the CDR3 is filled in from the germline J gene. Other DNA sequences within the sample encode an identical CDR3. The rearrangement links TRBV2 to TRBJ2-5, with D uncertain. The CDR3 has 13 residues. Germline lookup yields CDR1 LGHNA and CDR2 YSYQKL. Trimming pared 0 bases from V and 0 bases from J, leaving 1 base between. Partial CDR3 DNA: TGTGCCAGCAGCCAAGACAACCAAGACACCCAGTAC. Translation: CASSQDNQDTQY. The whole CDR3 region reads CASSQDNQDTQYF.

Comments on this clone: The genes and germline here are from mouse. Coverage ceases 1 residue before the CDR3 finishes, and the germline J gene fills in the end. The V and J genes are TRBV20 and TRBJ2-7; 8 bases map to TRBD2. The germline gives CDR1 GFQATS, CDR2 STVNSAI. V lost 8 bases, J lost 6 bases, and 3 bases stayed unmatched. The CDR3 extends over 10 amino acids. This chain's CDR3 is CGFGGGEQYF. The DNA read from the CDR3 is TGTGGTTTTGGGGGGGGTGAACAGTAC.

To note about this clone: Germline and genes: mouse. The CDR3 end is not reached by the read, which stops 1 residue before it; the germline J gene fills it in. The J gene is TRBJ2-2, the V gene TRBV16; D may be TRBD1 or TRBD2 (6 bases each). CDR3 length: 14 residues. Germline assignment: CDR1 SGHSA and CDR2 FRNQAP. V lost 2 bases and J 6 bases, leaving 10 bases between the germline ends. The CDR3 spells CASSLSGGPGQLYF. The CDR3 DNA, read in part, is TGTGCAAGCAGCTTAAGCGGGGGCCCCGGGCAGCTCTAC. The full variable domain, rest sourced from reference TRBV16 and TRBJ2-2, is NAGVIQTPRHKVTGKGQEATLWCEPISGHSAVFWYRQTIVQGLEFLTYFRNQAPIDDSGMPKERFSAQMPNQSHSTLKIQSTQPQDSAVYLCASSLSGGPGQLYFGEGSKLTVL.

As to this clone: Genes and germline come from the mouse. The CDR3 extends 1 residue past the end of the read, so its final part is completed from the germline J gene. This chain uses TRBV16 with TRBJ1-5, with 7 nucleotides matching TRBD1. The J segment lost 3 bases and the V segment lost 5 bases, leaving 1 base of the junction unmatched. The germline CDR1 and CDR2 sequences are SGHSA and FRNQAP. The CDR3 runs 13 residues. The sequenced CDR3 bases are TGTGCAAGCAGCCGGGACAGCAACCAGGCTCCGCTT. Translated, it gives CASSRDSNQAPL. The full CDR3 reads CASSRDSNQAPLF. Full variable domain (rest looked up from reference TRBV16 and TRBJ1-5): NAGVIQTPRHKVTGKGQEATLWCEPISGHSAVFWYRQTIVQGLEFLTYFRNQAPIDDSGMPKERFSAQMPNQSHSTLKIQSTQPQDSAVYLCASSRDSNQAPLFGEGTRLSVL.

Details on this clone: Germline and genes here are mouse. The read ends 1 residue before the CDR3 terminus; that terminus is restored from the germline J gene. This sample includes further DNA sequences coding for the same CDR3. The chain uses TRBV26 and TRBJ2-3; no reliable D call. V was pared by 3 bases and J by 0 bases, with 4 bases between. This CDR3 region has 13 residues. The germline gives CDR1 KGHPV, CDR2 FQNQEV (reference sequence). The CDR3 bases that were read are TGTGCCAGCAGTCTAAACAGTGCAGAAACGCTGTAT. Translation gives CASSLNSAETLY. The full CDR3 sequence reads CASSLNSAETLYF.